The 24 T cell receptor beta chains below come from one sample, sequenced in a study of tissue T cells after allogeneic stem cell transplantation. Time point noted: mouse harvest day 7 after allogeneic transplant. Mouse grafts combined 10^7 T-cell-depleted bone marrow cells with 10^6 splenic CD5+ T cells. The repertoire was sequenced with immunoSEQ multiplex PCR; TCRdb's copy has only in-frame clones and lacks some. The top ten hold less than 7.5% of the sample, which has some 7,700 clones, around half seen once. The sample was gut tissue. All receptors come from a female BALB/c mouse given C57BL/6 T cells with graft-versus-host disease after an allogeneic hematopoietic cell transplant.

This clone was picked up a small number of times. Genes and germline come from the mouse. Read data end 1 residue before the CDR3 end; the end is taken from the germline J gene. The chain employs TRBV19 and TRBJ2-7; possibly TRBD1 or TRBD2 for D (7 bases each). Germline V CDR1 and CDR2: FNHDT, SITEND (reference sequence). The CDR3 has 14 residues. V shed 2 bases and J shed 0 bases, with 9 bases lying between them. The CDR3 loop is CASSIRGGSYEQYF. CDR3 DNA (partial): TGTGCCAGCAGTATCAGGGGGGGCTCCTATGAACAGTAC.

This clone showed up just a few times. Here the gene names and germline are mouse. The read falls 1 residue short of the CDR3 end, and the missing part is taken from the germline J gene. J is TRBJ1-1 and V is TRBV26, with TRBD1 as a possible D gene (5 bases). Per germline, CDR1 KGHPV and CDR2 FQNQEV (reference sequence). V lost 4 bases and J lost 0, with 9 bases in between. This CDR3 region has 14 residues. CDR3 region: CASSRQNANTEVFF. CDR3 DNA (partial): TGTGCCAGCAGTCGACAGAATGCAAACACAGAAGTCTTC.

In its sample, this clone was seen a few times. Gene names denote mouse genes. The CDR3 goes on 1 residue after the read ends, and that part is filled in from the germline J gene. The chain carries TRBV13-2 and TRBJ1-4; D may be TRBD1 (6 bases). Per germline, CDR1 NNHNN and CDR2 SYGAGS (reference sequence). Trimming removed 5 bases from V and 0 bases from J, with 8 bases in between. This CDR3 comprises 14 residues. The CDR3 bases that were read are TGTGCCAGCGGGGACAGTATTTCCAACGAAAGATTATTT. Translated, it gives CASGDSISNERLF. The complete CDR3 reads CASGDSISNERLFF.

This clone was found a few times. Gene and germline names: mouse. The read ends 1 residue shy of where the CDR3 ends; the end is completed using the germline J gene. The chain joins TRBV15 to TRBJ2-7, with 7 bases that match TRBD1. The V segment lost 6 bases and the J segment 0 bases; nucleotides outside the gene matches: 5. The CDR3 sequence is 14 residues long. CDR1 is SGHND and CDR2 is FRSKSL in the germline V gene. CDR3 DNA (partial): TGTGCCAGCAGGGTGACAGGGAACTCCTATGAACAGTAC. As protein: CASRVTGNSYEQY. The entire CDR3 protein reads CASRVTGNSYEQYF.

The table lists this clone with a few counts. All gene names here are mouse names. Sequencing ends 1 residue short of the CDR3 end; the germline J gene provides the rest. The J gene is TRBJ2-5, the V gene TRBV3; 12 positions match TRBD2. The CDR3 loop spans 15 amino acids. The germline gives CDR1 SNHLY, CDR2 FYNGKV (reference sequence). The J segment lost 6 bases and the V segment lost 5 bases, leaving 6 bases of the junction unmatched. This chain's CDR3 is CASSPGLGGGDTQYF. Incomplete CDR3 DNA: TGTGCCAGCAGCCCGGGACTGGGGGGAGGGGACACCCAGTAC.

On this clone itself: Gene names denote mouse genes. The read falls 1 residue short of the CDR3 end, and the missing part is taken from the germline J gene. The identical CDR3 is also encoded by other nucleotide sequences in the sample. The V and J genes are TRBV26 and TRBJ1-3; 9 nucleotides line up with TRBD1. The CDR3 covers 15 residues. J lost 2 bases, V lost 3 bases, and 2 bases had no gene match. Germline values: CDR1 KGHPV, CDR2 FQNQEV (reference sequence). Partial CDR3 DNA: TGTGCCAGCAGTCTACAGGGGGCGCCTGGAAATACGCTCTAT. Its translation is CASSLQGAPGNTLY. The complete CDR3 reads CASSLQGAPGNTLYF.

As concerns this clone: Germline and genes: mouse. The CDR3 extends 1 residue past the end of the read, so its final part is completed from the germline J gene. The J gene is TRBJ2-5, the V gene TRBV1, with D uncertain. Germline CDR1 reads NSQYPW; CDR2 reads LRSPGD (reference sequence). V lost 0 bases, J lost 6 bases, and 4 bases lay in between. CDR3 length equals 12 residues. The CDR3 here is CTCSAEGDTQYF. The part of the CDR3 DNA that was read is TGCACCTGCAGTGCAGAAGGGGACACCCAGTAC. The whole variable domain, remainder taken from reference TRBV1 and TRBJ2-5, is VTLLEQNPRWRLVPRGQAVNLRCILKNSQYPWMSWYQQDLQKQLQWLFTLRSPGDKEVKSLPGADYLATRVTDTELRLQVANMSQGRTLYCTCSAEGDTQYFGPGTRLLVL.

In its sample, this clone was seen once. Mouse germline and gene names are used. The read is 1 residue too short to cover the CDR3 end, so that end is filled in from the germline J gene. The V call is TRBV26, the J call TRBJ2-4; the D is unclear. The CDR3 is 14 amino acids. Germline-derived CDR1 and CDR2 are KGHPV and FQNQEV (reference sequence). The V end was cut by 2 bases, the J end by 2 bases, with 8 bases between. The sequenced CDR3 bases are TGTGCCAGCAGTCTGGTGGGCGTTCAAAACACCTTGTAC. This gives the protein CASSLVGVQNTLY. The whole CDR3 is CASSLVGVQNTLYF. Combining the CDR3 with reference TRBV26 and TRBJ2-4 gives the whole variable domain NSKVIQTPRYLVKGQGQKAKMRCIPEKGHPVVFWYQQNKNNEFKFLINFQNQEVLQQIDMTEKRFSAECPSNSPCSLEIQSSEAGDSALYLCASSLVGVQNTLYFGAGTRLSVL.

Turning to this clone: The gene names given are mouse names. The read halts 1 residue ahead of the CDR3 end, with the missing end drawn from the germline J gene. The genes are TRBV3 and TRBJ2-5; 12 bases match TRBD2. The CDR3 covers 14 residues. Germline V CDR1 and CDR2: SNHLY, FYNGKV (reference sequence). The J segment lost 7 bases and the V segment lost 4 bases, leaving 3 bases of the junction unmatched. The covered CDR3 bases are TGTGCCAGCAGCTCGGGACTGGGGGGAAACACCCAGTAC. The encoded protein is CASSSGLGGNTQY. Given in full, the CDR3 is CASSSGLGGNTQYF.

As for this clone: All gene names here are mouse names. The read ends 1 residue shy of where the CDR3 ends; the end is completed using the germline J gene. The chain couples TRBV29 to TRBJ2-2; D not certain. V gave up 3 bases and J gave up 2 bases, with 1 base separating them. This CDR3 is built from 12 residues. Germline V gene data show CDR1 as MSHET and CDR2 as SYDVDS. The CDR3 protein is CASSFNTGQLYF. The part of the CDR3 DNA that was read is TGTGCTAGCAGTTTCAACACCGGGCAGCTCTAC. Together with reference TRBV29 and TRBJ2-2, the CDR3 gives the full variable domain: DMKVTQMPRYLIKRMGENVLLECGQDMSHETMYWYRQDPGLGLQLIYISYDVDSNSEGDIPKGYRVSRKKREHFSLILDSAKTNQTSVYFCASSFNTGQLYFGEGSKLTVL.

Points on this clone: Gene names are the mouse ones. The read terminates 1 residue ahead of where the CDR3 ends, so the germline J gene completes it. The chain is built from TRBV15 and TRBJ2-1; D not resolved. The CDR3 contains 12 residues. Germline CDR1 and CDR2: SGHND and FRSKSL. The germline V and J ends were trimmed by 1 base and 2 bases, with 0 bases remaining between them. The DNA read from the CDR3 is TGTGCCAGCAGTTTAGACTATGCTGAGCAGTTC. Translating it yields CASSLDYAEQF. The entire CDR3 is CASSLDYAEQFF.

With respect to this clone: All gene names here are mouse names. The read stops 1 residue short of the end of the CDR3; the missing end is completed from the germline J gene. The chain combines TRBV16 with TRBJ2-4, with D unresolved. V dropped 3 bases and J dropped 7 bases, with 8 bases sitting between them. Germline V gene data show CDR1 as SGHSA and CDR2 as FRNQAP. The CDR3 runs to 12 residues. The chain's CDR3 is CASSFPGDTLYF. CDR3 bases read: TGTGCAAGCAGCTTCCCGGGAGACACCTTGTAC.

As concerns this clone: The gene names here belong to mouse. The sequence runs out 1 residue before the end of the CDR3; the remainder is reconstructed from the germline J gene. J is TRBJ2-3 and V is TRBV3, with D possibly being TRBD2 (7 bases). V was pared by 3 bases and J by 3 bases, with 10 bases between. The germline V gene has CDR1 SNHLY and CDR2 FYNGKV (reference sequence). This CDR3 contains 14 residues. The part of the CDR3 DNA that was read is TGTGCCAGCAGCTTTTGGGGGGCGGCAGAAACGCTGTAT. The encoded protein is CASSFWGAAETLY. The full CDR3 is CASSFWGAAETLYF.

Worth noting for this clone: Gene names are the mouse ones. With the read ending 1 residue before the CDR3 end, the germline J gene is used to fill in that end. The V gene is TRBV12-1, the J gene TRBJ2-7; possible D gene TRBD1, 6 bases. The CDR3 spans 13 residues. V was clipped by 2 bases and J by 7 bases, with 14 bases between them. Germline CDR1 reads SGHSN; CDR2 reads HYEKVE. CDR3 amino acids: CASSQGVFLEQYF. The part of the CDR3 DNA that was read is TGTGCCAGCTCTCAGGGGGTTTTTTTGGAACAGTAC.

About this clone itself: Genes and germline come from the mouse. The read comes to an end 1 residue before the CDR3 does, leaving the germline J gene to fill in the end. The rearrangement joins TRBV19 to TRBJ1-1, with D possibly being TRBD1 (6 bases). CDR3 size: 12 residues. Germline CDR1 and CDR2: FNHDT and SITEND (reference sequence). The V end lost 2 bases, the J end lost 5 bases, and 7 bases lay between the germline ends. CDR3 DNA (partial): TGTGCCAGCAGTATGGACAGAACAGAAGTCTTC. Its translation: CASSMDRTEVF. The full CDR3 protein reads CASSMDRTEVFF.

Regarding this clone: Gene names and germline match the mouse. The CDR3 end is not reached by the read, which stops 1 residue before it; the germline J gene fills it in. V gene TRBV16 combines with J gene TRBJ2-3; no reliable D call. Trimming took 3 bases from V and 1 from J, leaving 2 bases between them. The CDR3 consists of 12 residues. Germline CDR1 and CDR2: SGHSA and FRNQAP. CDR3 DNA, as far as it was read: TGTGCAAGCAGCTTGGGTGCAGAAACGCTGTAT. It specifies CASSLGAETLY. The CDR3 reads in full as CASSLGAETLYF.

As for this clone: Genes and germline come from the mouse. The read ends 1 residue early relative to the CDR3; the germline J gene fills the gap. The rearrangement uses TRBV20 and TRBJ2-4; possible D gene TRBD1, 6 bases. This CDR3 comprises 13 residues. The ends were cut back, 3 bases at V and 0 bases at J, with 7 bases in the middle. Germline CDR1 is GFQATS and CDR2 is STVNSAI. The sequenced part of the CDR3 DNA is TGTGGTGCTAGAGGGGGTAGTCAAAACACCTTGTAC. Its translation: CGARGGSQNTLY. The CDR3, in full, reads CGARGGSQNTLYF.

For this clone: The genes and germline here are from mouse. The read ends 1 residue shy of where the CDR3 ends; the end is completed using the germline J gene. The chain joins TRBV23 to TRBJ1-1; TRBD1 was called by the table and not checked on the DNA. CDR1 and CDR2 (germline): KGHTA, FQNQQP. The CDR3 totals 14 residues. CDR3 residues: CSSSHGTGGTEVFF. The CDR3 bases that were read are TGCTCCAGCAGTCATGGGACAGGGGGCACAGAAGTCTTC.

In regard to this clone: A read error may produce the germline difference seen at one junction end. Gene names and germline refer to mouse. The DNA ends 1 residue before the CDR3 does, and the rest of the CDR3 is filled in from the germline J gene. This sample also contains other DNA sequences that code for the same CDR3. The rearrangement uses TRBV26 and TRBJ2-2; D uncertain. Germline CDR1 reads KGHPV; CDR2 reads FQNQEV (reference sequence). The CDR3 contains 14 residues. The sequenced CDR3 bases are TGTGCCAGCAGCGGCACAACAAACACTGGGCAGCTCTAC. Its protein product is CASSGTTNTGQLY. The CDR3, in full, reads CASSGTTNTGQLYF.

Comment on this clone: Any gene name here is a mouse gene name. The sequenced fragment ends 1 residue before the CDR3 boundary, so the rest is inferred from the germline J gene. The chain uses TRBV20 and TRBJ1-3; no clear D gene. CDR1 GFQATS and CDR2 STVNSAI come from the germline V gene. The CDR3 is 14 residues long. V gave up 7 bases and J gave up 0 bases, with 13 bases separating them. CDR3 protein: CGGLNRNSGNTLYF. The sequenced part of the CDR3 DNA is TGTGGTGGATTAAACAGAAATTCTGGAAATACGCTCTAT.

This clone was observed once. The genes are named according to mouse. The read finishes 1 residue shy of the CDR3 end, and the germline J gene is used to complete it. The chain joins TRBV26 to TRBJ2-7, with 7 bases lining up with TRBD1. The CDR3 loop spans 13 amino acids. J gave up 2 bases and V 3 bases, and 1 base lay outside the gene matches. CDR1 is KGHPV, CDR2 FQNQEV, per germline (reference sequence). The CDR3 bases that were read are TGTGCCAGCAGTCTAACAGGGGCCTATGAACAGTAC. It is translated as CASSLTGAYEQY. The full CDR3 protein reads CASSLTGAYEQYF.

In the case of this clone: Mouse gene names apply. The sequenced fragment ends 1 residue before the CDR3 boundary, so the rest is inferred from the germline J gene. This chain connects TRBV13-1 to TRBJ2-3, with a weak D call TRBD2 (5 bases). Trimming took 0 bases from V and 6 from J, leaving 8 bases between them. Germline lookup yields CDR1 NSHNY and CDR2 SYGAGN. The CDR3 sequence is 13 residues long. CDR3 bases read: TGTGCCAGCAGTGATGGGCTGGGTGAAACGCTGTAT. Translating gives CASSDGLGETLY. In full, the CDR3 is CASSDGLGETLYF.

Comments on this clone: Each gene name is a mouse one. The missing CDR3 end, 1 residue past where the read stops, is filled in from the germline J gene. This chain uses TRBV16 with TRBJ2-2; 7 positions agree with TRBD2. Germline V gene lookup returns CDR1 SGHSA and CDR2 FRNQAP. The CDR3 consists of 16 residues. With V trimmed by 1 base and J by 4 bases, 6 bases remained unmatched. The covered CDR3 bases are TGTGCAAGCAGCTTAGGGGTGGGGGGAGGCACCGGGCAGCTCTAC. This codes for CASSLGVGGGTGQLY. The CDR3 in its entirety is CASSLGVGGGTGQLYF.

Concerning this clone itself: The gene symbols are mouse symbols. The DNA ends 1 residue before the CDR3 does, and the rest of the CDR3 is filled in from the germline J gene. The gene calls are TRBV1 and TRBJ1-1; the match to TRBD1 covers 9 bases. The CDR3 consists of 13 residues. V gave up 5 bases and J gave up 5 bases; unmatched junction bases: 3. Germline assignment: CDR1 NSQYPW and CDR2 LRSPGD (reference sequence). CDR3 sequence: CTCSPGQGTEVFF. The CDR3 bases that were read are TGCACCTGCAGTCCGGGACAGGGAACAGAAGTCTTC.